These 4 T cell receptor beta chains came from one sample sequenced in a study of T cells in Graves' hyperthyroidism and ophthalmopathy. RNA transcripts provided the source from which TCR beta CDR3 regions were amplified. When the TCR CDR3 underwent first-round RT-PCR, the HTBI primer set was used. One entry per CDR3 protein results from TCRdb running MiXCR on the multiplex PCR reads. The profile shows about 420,000 distinct CDR3 sequences, 15% to 18% of them singletons. Sequences were obtained from blood. All receptors come from a woman aged 18-35 years with Graves' hyperthyroidism.

This clonotype was picked up many times. The chain is built from TRBV30 and TRBJ2-3; D is unclear. The CDR3 contains 13 residues. Germline V gene data show CDR1 as GTSNPN and CDR2 as SVGIG (reference sequence). The V end lost 2 bases, the J end lost 6 bases, and 12 bases lay between the germline ends. As DNA, the CDR3 is TGTGCCTGGAGTACCCAGGCCACTGATACGCAGTATTTT. Translating it yields CAWSTQATDTQYF.

Ten or more counts support this clonotype. The chain recombines TRBV4-1 with TRBJ2-7; D may match TRBD1 or TRBD2 (5 bases each). The CDR3 is 15 residues long. Trimming took off 4 bases at V and 5 bases at J, with 18 bases between the two ends. The V gene's germline CDR1 is MGHRA and CDR2 YSYEKL. Here the CDR3 reads CASSPHGTGLDEQYF. In DNA, the CDR3 is TGCGCCAGCAGCCCTCACGGGACCGGGCTAGACGAGCAGTACTTC.

This clonotype was seen ten or more times. The rearrangement joins TRBV20-1 to TRBJ1-4; D call uncertain. This CDR3 comprises 16 residues. V gave up 0 bases and J gave up 0 bases, with 11 bases separating them. Per the germline V gene, CDR1 is DFQATT and CDR2 is SNEGSKA (reference sequence). CDR3 amino acids: CSARDLAGPTNEKLFF. In DNA form, the CDR3 reads TGCAGTGCTAGAGACCTGGCAGGACCAACTAATGAAAAACTGTTTTTT.

This chain links TRBV20-1 with TRBJ2-1; either TRBD1 or TRBD2 may supply D (5 bases each). Trimming pared 1 base from V and 5 bases from J, leaving 12 bases between. Germline values: CDR1 DFQATT, CDR2 SNEGSKA (reference sequence). This CDR3 is 14 amino acids long. CDR3 DNA: TGCAGTGCTAGAGCCGGGACGGGAAACAATGAGCAGTTCTTC. Translation: CSARAGTGNNEQFF.